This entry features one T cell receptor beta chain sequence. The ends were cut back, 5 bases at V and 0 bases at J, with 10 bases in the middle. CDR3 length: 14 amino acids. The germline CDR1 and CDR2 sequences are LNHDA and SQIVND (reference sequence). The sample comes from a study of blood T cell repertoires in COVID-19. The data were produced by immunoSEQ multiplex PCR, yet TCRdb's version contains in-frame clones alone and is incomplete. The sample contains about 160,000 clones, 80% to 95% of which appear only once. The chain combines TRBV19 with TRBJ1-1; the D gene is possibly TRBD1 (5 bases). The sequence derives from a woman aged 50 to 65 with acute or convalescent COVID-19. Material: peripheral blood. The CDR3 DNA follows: TGTGCCAGTAGTTCAGGGTCTATGAACACTGAAGCTTTCTTT. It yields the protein CASSSGSMNTEAFF.